These 18 T cell receptor beta chains were all obtained from the same sample, sequenced in a study of T cell repertoires in cytomegalovirus infection. MiXCR was run by TCRdb on the reads, yielding one entry per CDR3 protein. Of 310,000 or so distinct CDR3 sequences in the sample, 20% to 30% were seen once. Sequencing was performed on PBMCs. Receptors were obtained from a human donor in good health (CMV status not recorded). Some clones in this sample may be carry-over from other donors' samples.

The rearrangement links TRBV18 to TRBJ2-5; D uncertain. Germline V gene sequence: CDR1 KGHSH, CDR2 LQKENI. V was pared by 3 bases and J by 2 bases, with 7 bases between. This CDR3 has 13 amino acids. The CDR3 nucleotides are TGTGCCAGCTCACCTCGCAGACAAGAGACCCAGTACTTC. It is translated as CASSPRRQETQYF.

In its sample, this clonotype was seen a few times. V usage is TRBV6-5 and J usage is TRBJ1-1; no definite D call. Germline loops: CDR1 MNHEY, CDR2 SVGAGI. V lost 0 bases and J 11 bases, leaving 16 bases between the germline ends. The CDR3 is 14 residues long. CDR3 DNA: TGTGCCAGCAGTTACTCGCTTGAGGAGGTAGAGGCTTTCTTT. This gives the protein CASSYSLEEVEAFF.

The sample holds a few counts of this clonotype. V usage is TRBV27 and J usage is TRBJ2-7; D is perhaps TRBD1 or TRBD2 (6 bases each). The CDR3 has 16 residues. CDR1 and CDR2 (germline): MNHEY, SMNVEV (reference sequence). Trimming shortened V by 7 bases and J by 1 base, and 20 bases separated the two germline ends. In nucleotides, the CDR3 is TGTGCCAGCACCCCCCGATGGGGGGCGAGGTCCTACGAGCAGTACTTC. Its translation: CASTPRWGARSYEQYF.

Ten or more counts support this clonotype. The chain joins TRBV7-2 to TRBJ1-1; D is ambiguous. The CDR3 covers 14 residues. The V gene lost 5 bases and the J gene lost 1 base, with 11 bases spanning the gap. Germline CDR1 and CDR2: SGHTA and FQGNSA. The DNA of the CDR3 is TGTGCCAGCAGCCTGGGAAAGGGGAACACTGAAGCTTTCTTT. Its translation is CASSLGKGNTEAFF.

V gene TRBV28 combines with J gene TRBJ2-1, with TRBD2 matching 9 bases. Looked up from germline, CDR1 is MDHEN and CDR2 is SYDVKM. CDR3 size: 16 residues. J was trimmed by 14 bases and V by 4 bases; bases with no gene match: 18. CDR3 coding DNA: TGTGCCAGCAGTTCCCCCTCCGGCGGGGGGGCCGTCGTTGAGTTCTTC. This encodes CASSSPSGGGAVVEFF.

The table lists this clonotype with a count of one. This chain uses TRBV12-3 or TRBV12-4 with TRBJ1-5; D gene unclear. The CDR3 sequence is 14 residues long. V lost 3 bases and J lost 7, with 13 bases in between. Here the CDR3 DNA reads TGTGCCAGCAGTTTTTCGGGGATTGGACAGCCCCAGCATTTT. It translates to CASSFSGIGQPQHF.

This chain connects TRBV19 to TRBJ1-3; 10 bases align to TRBD1. J was trimmed by 2 bases and V by 4 bases; bases with no gene match: 5. This CDR3 has 16 amino acids. Germline CDR1 reads LNHDA; CDR2 reads SQIVND (reference sequence). The CDR3 sequence: CASSTGQGDPGNTIYF. The CDR3 DNA reads as TGTGCCAGTAGTACCGGACAGGGGGATCCTGGAAACACCATATATTTT.

The gene calls are TRBV29-1 and TRBJ2-5; TRBD2 agrees at 8 bases. The V gene's germline CDR1 is SQVTM and CDR2 ANQGSEA. Trimming removed 4 bases from V and 4 bases from J; junction bases left unmatched: 2. The CDR3 runs to 12 residues. The CDR3 nucleotides read TGCAGCGTTGCGGCGGGAGGAGAGACCCAGTACTTC. It encodes CSVAAGGETQYF.

The chain couples TRBV10-3 to TRBJ1-2; D call uncertain. This CDR3 contains 13 residues. The V gene's germline CDR1 is ENHRY and CDR2 SYGVKD. With 11 bases removed from V and 0 bases from J, the gap between germline ends came to 13 bases. CDR3 sequence: CAAQKESNYGYTF. DNA for the CDR3: TGTGCCGCGCAGAAGGAATCTAACTATGGCTACACCTTC.

This clonotype has a count of ten or more. V is TRBV6-2 or TRBV6-3 and J is TRBJ1-1; D not resolved. CDR3 length equals 14 residues. The germline V and J ends were trimmed by 5 bases and 1 base, with 11 bases remaining between them. The germline V gene encodes CDR1 MNHEY and CDR2 SVGEGT. CDR3 sequence reads: CASSPVFGNTEAFF. The DNA of the CDR3 is TGTGCCAGCAGTCCTGTTTTTGGGAACACTGAAGCTTTCTTT.

The chain is built from TRBV10-3 and TRBJ2-1; 13 bases align to TRBD2. Germline loops: CDR1 ENHRY, CDR2 SYGVKD. The CDR3 length is 15 residues. J gave up 4 bases and V 6 bases, and 3 bases lay outside the gene matches. DNA of the CDR3: TGTGCCATCAGAGGGACTAGCGGGGAGTACAATGAGCAGTTCTTC. Its translation is CAIRGTSGEYNEQFF.

This clonotype showed up just a few times. The chain uses TRBV7-2 and TRBJ1-5; D is unclear. Trimming removed 0 bases from V and 0 bases from J, with 9 bases in between. This CDR3 has 16 amino acids. CDR1 is SGHTA, CDR2 FQGNSA, per germline. CDR3 sequence reads: CASSLAVGYSNQPQHF. The CDR3 region has the DNA TGTGCCAGCAGCTTAGCAGTGGGTTATAGCAATCAGCCCCAGCATTTT. Filled out from reference TRBV7-2 and TRBJ1-5, the complete variable domain reads GAGVSQSPSNKVTEKGKDVELRCDPISGHTALYWYRQSLGQGLEFLIYFQGNSAPDKSGLPSDRFSAERTGGSVSTLTIQRTQQEDSAVYLCASSLAVGYSNQPQHFGDGTRLSIL.

With respect to this clonotype: Germline is not matched at one junction end, which may reflect a read error. The gene calls are TRBV7-2 and TRBJ2-3, with a weak D call TRBD1 (6 bases). CDR3 length: 17 residues. Germline V gene data show CDR1 as SGHTA and CDR2 as FQGNSA. The CDR3 sequence is CASSLQGILSFTDMQYF. The CDR3 nucleotides are TGTGCCAGCAGCCTACAGGGTATATTGAGTTTTACGGATATGCAGTATTTT.

This clonotype was observed many times. The chain couples TRBV7-2 to TRBJ2-7, with 16 positions matching TRBD2. The V gene end was trimmed by 5 bases and the J gene end by 2 bases; junction bases not matched to a gene: 3. Germline CDR1 SGHTA, CDR2 FQGNSA. The CDR3 is 16 residues long. The DNA for the CDR3 is TGTGCCAGCAGCACAGGGACTAGCGGGAGGGCCTACGAGCAGTACTTC. It specifies CASSTGTSGRAYEQYF. Looking up the rest from reference TRBV7-2 and TRBJ2-7 gives the full variable domain: GAGVSQSPSNKVTEKGKDVELRCDPISGHTALYWYRQSLGQGLEFLIYFQGNSAPDKSGLPSDRFSAERTGGSVSTLTIQRTQQEDSAVYLCASSTGTSGRAYEQYFGPGTRLTVT.

Comments on this clonotype: A read error may produce the germline difference seen at one junction end. The genes are TRBV6-2 or TRBV6-3 and TRBJ1-1, with D uncertain. CDR1 and CDR2 (germline): MNHEY, SVGEGT. CDR3 length: 15 amino acids. The CDR3 DNA is TGTGCCGGCAGTTCCCTTCTCCAGAGGAACACTGAAGCTTTCTTT. Translated: CAGSSLLQRNTEAFF.

The genes are TRBV12-3 or TRBV12-4 and TRBJ2-7, with 8 bases that match TRBD1. The CDR3 has 17 amino acids. The junction had 16 bases not matched to a gene; V was cut back by 6 bases and J by 3 bases. CDR3 region: CASSLALTDRVNYEQYF. The CDR3 coding sequence is TGTGCCAGCAGCCTTGCCCTCACGGACAGGGTGAACTACGAGCAGTACTTC.

Many counts were recorded for this clonotype. The chain carries TRBV24-1 and TRBJ1-5, with a tentative D call TRBD1 (6 bases). The CDR3 length is 15 residues. Germline CDR1 KGHDR, CDR2 SFDVKD. V was clipped by 9 bases and J by 0 bases, with 14 bases between them. The CDR3 is CATGHGTFSNQPQHF. The DNA for the CDR3 is TGTGCCACCGGCCATGGGACATTTAGCAATCAGCCCCAGCATTTT.

This clonotype has ten or more counts. This chain links TRBV7-2 with TRBJ2-3, with 10 bases identical to TRBD2. Trimming at V came to 0 bases and at J to 4 bases, leaving 7 bases not matched to a gene. The CDR3 has 17 amino acids. Germline CDR1 SGHTA, CDR2 FQGNSA. CDR3 sequence (DNA): TGTGCCAGCAGCTTAGCGCGCAGCGGGAGGGCCGCAGATACGCAGTATTTT. Translating it yields CASSLARSGRAADTQYF.